One sample yielded the 24 T cell receptor beta chains listed below, sequenced in a study of blood T cells in healthy people across ages. A second roughly 7 to 12 cycle PCR used barcoded and J-beta primers. TCRdb reprocessed the 5' RACE reads via MiXCR and lists one record per CDR3 protein. The table includes roughly 800,000 distinct CDR3 sequences, about 36% detected once. Material for sequencing was blood. The origin of the receptors is a man between 18 and 35 years old in good health.

This sequence joins TRBV4-1 and TRBJ2-1; perhaps TRBD1 as D (6 bases). The assigned J gene may be wrong: the sequence end matches TRBJ2-7 better. The CDR3 length is 15 residues. The germline V gene encodes CDR1 MGHRA and CDR2 YSYEKL. CDR3 nucleotides: TGCGCCAGCAGGTCAACAGGGAGCTCCTACAATGAGCAGTACTTC. This translates into CASRSTGSSYNEQYF.

This clonotype was found many times. The rearrangement uses TRBV20-1 and TRBJ2-1; unclear D gene. CDR1 and CDR2 (germline): DFQATT, SNEGSKA (reference sequence). Trimming took 5 bases from V and 0 from J, leaving 17 bases between them. The CDR3 extends over 16 amino acids. The chain's CDR3 is CSAFPPHESSYNEQFF. The CDR3 DNA reads as TGCAGTGCTTTTCCCCCACATGAGAGCTCCTACAATGAGCAGTTCTTC.

Only a few counts were recorded for this clonotype. The CDR3 DNA follows: TGTGCTATAAAGGAGGGGCATGGCACAGATACGCAGTATTTT. Its protein is CAIKEGHGTDTQYF. The chain couples TRBV12-3 or TRBV12-4 to TRBJ2-3; weak D call: TRBD2 (6 bases). The CDR3 is made up of 14 amino acids.

Of note for this clonotype: A clone one base away is much larger, so this may be a read error. The chain joins TRBV20-1 to TRBJ2-3, with D possibly being TRBD1 (6 bases). Germline V lookup: CDR1 DFQATT, CDR2 SNEGSKA (reference sequence). The CDR3 sequence is 13 residues long. Trimming cost V 6 bases and J 7 bases, with 17 bases left between them. Written as DNA, the CDR3 is TGCAGTGCCCAGGGGCTAGGTGTCCATACGCAGTATTTT. It codes for CSAQGLGVHTQYF.

The chain employs TRBV21-1 and TRBJ2-1; the DNA was not compared with TRBD1, the D call given in the table. TRBV21-1 is marked as a pseudogene. This CDR3 comprises 14 residues. DNA of the CDR3: TGTGCCCTTAAGAGTAGGTCCAGGGACAATGAGCAGTTCTTC. Translating it yields CALKSRSRDNEQFF.

This clonotype was counted only a few times. This chain uses TRBV3-1 with TRBJ1-2; the D is unclear. With 2 bases removed from V and 8 bases from J, the gap between germline ends came to 6 bases. The CDR3 has 11 amino acids. CDR1 is LGHDT and CDR2 is YNNKEL in the germline V gene (reference sequence). The CDR3, as DNA: TGTGCCAGCAGCCAATCTCTAGGCTACACCTTC. Residues: CASSQSLGYTF.

Remarks on this clonotype: The junction differs from germline at one of its ends, possibly a read error. The genes are TRBV6-5 and TRBJ2-3; TRBD1 matches at 7 bases. Germline V gives CDR1 MNHEY, CDR2 SVGAGI. CDR3 length: 15 amino acids. This CDR3 is CASSYGGTARDMQYF. Written as DNA, the CDR3 is TGTGCCAGCAGTTACGGTGGGACAGCCAGGGATATGCAGTATTTT.

This clonotype was detected many times. V usage is TRBV5-1 and J usage is TRBJ1-5, with D unclear. This CDR3 has 14 residues. Per the germline V gene, CDR1 is SGHRS and CDR2 is YFSETQ. Trimming left V 0 bases short and J 0 bases short, with 4 bases between. The CDR3 here is CASSLDHSNQPQHF. Written as DNA, the CDR3 is TGCGCCAGCAGCTTGGATCATAGCAATCAGCCCCAGCATTTT.

The J gene is TRBJ1-4, the V gene TRBV27, with D hard to call. V lost 4 bases and J 7 bases, leaving 13 bases between the germline ends. The CDR3 length is 14 residues. Per germline, CDR1 MNHEY and CDR2 SMNVEV (reference sequence). The CDR3 region is CASSSPGRAEKLFF. Written as DNA, the CDR3 is TGTGCCAGCAGTTCCCCCGGTAGGGCTGAAAAACTGTTTTTT. Full variable domain (rest looked up from reference TRBV27 and TRBJ1-4): EAQVTQNPRYLITVTGKKLTVTCSQNMNHEYMSWYRQDPGLGLRQIYYSMNVEVTDKGDVPEGYKVSRKEKRNFPLILESPSPNQTSLYFCASSSPGRAEKLFFGSGTQLSVL.

This clonotype was seen only a few times. The rearrangement joins TRBV10-3 to TRBJ1-2, with unresolved D. Trimming stripped 0 bases from V and 2 bases from J, with 7 bases between. This CDR3 has 14 amino acids. Germline V lookup: CDR1 ENHRY, CDR2 SYGVKD. DNA of the CDR3: TGTGCCATCAGTGAGTCCGCCAGGAACTATGGCTACACCTTC. Its protein product is CAISESARNYGYTF.

A remark on this clonotype: Mismatch with germline at one junction end may stem from a read error. The V and J genes are TRBV12-3 or TRBV12-4 and TRBJ2-5; D is possibly TRBD1 or TRBD2 (5 bases each). The closer fit of TRBJ2-1 to the DNA end suggests the J call may be wrong. CDR3 length: 14 amino acids. The CDR3 DNA follows: TGTGCCGGCAGTGGGTGGGGGAGCCAAGAGACCCAGTTCTTC. This translates into CAGSGWGSQETQFF.

The chain joins TRBV20-1 to TRBJ1-1; TRBD1 matches 7 bases. With V trimmed by 0 bases and J by 3 bases, 7 bases remained unmatched. This CDR3 contains 15 residues. Germline assignment: CDR1 DFQATT and CDR2 SNEGSKA (reference sequence). Here the CDR3 DNA reads TGCAGTGCTAGAGATTACGACAGGGCCCACACTGAAGCTTTCTTT. It specifies CSARDYDRAHTEAFF.

The chain combines TRBV7-2 with TRBJ1-5; no firm D call. The V end lost 2 bases, the J end lost 5 bases, and 13 bases lay between the germline ends. The CDR3 spans 15 residues. From germline, CDR1 is SGHTA and CDR2 FQGNSA. The CDR3 sequence: CASSLWGQTDQPQHF. CDR3 DNA: TGTGCCAGCAGCTTATGGGGTCAGACCGATCAGCCCCAGCATTTT.

The chain uses TRBV20-1 and TRBJ2-1, with TRBD2 as a possible D gene (5 bases). V lost 4 bases to trimming and J lost 3 bases, with 13 bases between them. Germline CDR1 DFQATT, CDR2 SNEGSKA (reference sequence). The CDR3 spans 14 residues. CDR3 protein: CSANGRADYNEQFF. The CDR3 nucleotides read TGCAGTGCTAACGGACGAGCGGACTACAATGAGCAGTTCTTC.

This clonotype has just a few counts. The rearrangement joins TRBV21-1 to TRBJ2-3; TRBD1, the table's D call, lacks a check against the DNA. TRBV21-1 represents a pseudogene. The CDR3 runs to 20 residues. CDR3 DNA sequence: TGTGCCAGCAGCAAAGGCCGGGACAGGGTCCTGAAACGGGTGGCAGATACGCAGTATTTT. Translating gives CASSKGRDRVLKRVADTQYF.

V gene TRBV10-3 combines with J gene TRBJ1-4; TRBD1 agrees at 7 bases. The CDR3 sequence is 13 residues long. After removal of 10 bases from V and 6 bases from J, the junction contained 8 bases not matched to a gene. Germline V gives CDR1 ENHRY, CDR2 SYGVKD. In DNA, the CDR3 is TGTGCCACAGGGGGGGGCGGGGATGAAAAACTGTTTTTT. Its protein product is CATGGGGDEKLFF.

The gene calls are TRBV4-1 and TRBJ2-3, with TRBD2 matching 8 bases. V shed 1 base, J shed 2 bases, and the junction held 8 bases outside the gene matches. Germline assignment: CDR1 MGHRA and CDR2 YSYEKL. The CDR3 has 17 amino acids. Here the CDR3 DNA reads TGCGCCAGCAGCCAAGGTCTAGCGGGTTACCTCACAGATACGCAGTATTTT. Translated: CASSQGLAGYLTDTQYF.

As regards this clonotype: The final CDR3 position lacks the conserved phenylalanine or tryptophan, pointing to a likely read error. The DNA is left out, because the CDR3 cannot be placed on it with certainty; the CDR3 is given as TCRdb lists it. The J gene is TRBJ2-1, the V gene TRBV20-1; the DNA was not compared with TRBD1, the D call given in the table. The CDR3 totals 16 residues, both ends included. Germline V CDR1 and CDR2: DFQATT, SNEGSKA (reference sequence). CDR3 sequence reads: CSARDSRQGSGYTFGS.

This clonotype was detected ten times or more. The V and J genes are TRBV3-1 and TRBJ1-2; 11 bases match TRBD1. This CDR3 spans 17 amino acids. In germline, CDR1 is LGHDT, CDR2 YNNKEL (reference sequence). J gave up 2 bases and V 4 bases, and 9 bases lay outside the gene matches. The CDR3 DNA reads as TGTGCCAGCAGCCCACCCCGCGGGGACAGGGGGAACTATGGCTACACCTTC. It translates to CASSPPRGDRGNYGYTF.

This clonotype came up once. The chain joins TRBV5-6 to TRBJ2-7, with 14 bases that match TRBD2. The CDR3 totals 17 residues. V trimming: 4 bases; J trimming: 7 bases; junction bases outside the gene matches: 13. CDR1 and CDR2 from the germline V gene are SGHDT and YYEEEE. CDR3 sequence: CASSPGLAGELYNEQYF. For the CDR3, the DNA is TGTGCCAGCAGCCCGGGACTAGCGGGGGAGCTCTACAATGAGCAGTACTTC.

This clonotype was seen more than once but under ten times. The rearrangement joins TRBV12-3 or TRBV12-4 to TRBJ1-5, with D unresolved. The CDR3 covers 14 residues. V dropped 5 bases and J dropped 7 bases, with 15 bases sitting between them. CDR3 sequence: CASSPSLITQPQHF. CDR3 coding DNA: TGTGCCAGCAGTCCCAGTCTGATTACCCAGCCCCAGCATTTT.

This clonotype was picked up a small number of times. V and J are TRBV2 and TRBJ2-3; 8 nucleotides align to TRBD1. J gave up 1 base and V 11 bases, and 11 bases lay outside the gene matches. CDR3 length equals 15 residues. CDR1 and CDR2 from the germline V gene are SNHLY and FYNNEI. DNA of the CDR3: TGTGCCGTCAAGATGACAGGGGACCGCACAGATACGCAGTATTTT. It yields the protein CAVKMTGDRTDTQYF.

The chain is built from TRBV10-3 and TRBJ1-5, with unresolved D. The CDR3 runs to 15 residues. Germline CDR1 ENHRY, CDR2 SYGVKD. The V end was cut by 0 bases, the J end by 0 bases, with 6 bases between. CDR3 nucleotide sequence: TGTGCCATCAGTGAGTCAGAATATAGCAATCAGCCCCAGCATTTT. Encoded protein: CAISESEYSNQPQHF.

This clonotype was seen a few times. V usage is TRBV11-2 and J usage is TRBJ2-3, with 7 bases that match TRBD1. The CDR3 is made up of 15 amino acids. The germline gives CDR1 SGHAT, CDR2 FQNNGV. Trimming removed 5 bases from V and 4 bases from J; junction bases left unmatched: 9. The CDR3 nucleotides read TGTGCCAGCAGCCCCGGGTCGCAGGGGGCAGATACGCAGTATTTT. Its translation is CASSPGSQGADTQYF.